A single TCR beta chain is shown here with its context. What it binds is unknown. The data are from a study of OX40 agonist ivuxolimab in advanced cancers. Turning to the study itself: As their treatment, patients were administered ivuxolimab, an agonistic anti-OX40 (CD134) antibody. Study findings and constraints: Researchers report that CD8+ T cells had, on average, more expanded clones than CD4+.

Assay: immunoSEQ multiplex PCR; the TCRdb copy retains only in-frame clones and omits some. The sample has 92,000 or so clones; 84% are singletons. This CDR3 contains 14 residues. The V gene's germline CDR1 is SGHTA and CDR2 FQGNSA. The germline V and J ends were trimmed by 11 bases and 0 bases, with 13 bases remaining between them. V and J are TRBV7-2 and TRBJ1-4; D not resolved. The TCR was taken from an adult with an advanced solid tumor such as melanoma, head and neck, liver or kidney cancer. The source material was CD4+ or CD8+ T cells sorted from blood, sampled in a trial of the OX40 agonist ivuxolimab. In DNA, the CDR3 is TGTGCCTCCAGTGGACGCTCAACTAATGAAAAACTGTTTTTT. This codes for CASSGRSTNEKLFF.